The 18 T cell receptor beta chains in this list originate from one sample, sequenced in a study of cytomegalovirus exposure and HLA in healthy donors. PCR primers comprised 60 Vbeta and 13 Jbeta primers. TCRdb's table, derived via immunoSEQ multiplex PCR, lists solely in-frame clones and lacks some. The repertoire consists of about 130,000 clones, with 75% to 90% occurring once and the leading ten covering roughly 3.5%. The sample was PBMCs. These receptors originate from a male donor in good health and CMV-seronegative.

On this clone: Other nucleotide sequences from this sample produce the same CDR3. The rearrangement links TRBV11-2 to TRBJ1-2; the match to TRBD1 covers 8 bases. Germline CDR1 reads SGHAT; CDR2 reads FQNNGV. The CDR3 contains 13 residues. V trimming: 4 bases; J trimming: 5 bases; junction bases outside the gene matches: 3. CDR3 amino acids: CASSSGQGYGYTF. The DNA of the CDR3 is TGTGCCAGCAGCTCCGGACAGGGATATGGCTACACCTTC. Supplemented by reference TRBV11-2 and TRBJ1-2, the full variable domain reads EAGVAQSPRYKIIEKRQSVAFWCNPISGHATLYWYQQILGQGPKLLIQFQNNGVVDDSQLPKDRFSAERLKGVDSTLKIQPAKLEDSAVYLCASSSGQGYGYTFGSGTRLTVV.

This clone came up a few times. The chain carries TRBV30 and TRBJ1-1, with D maybe TRBD1 (5 bases). The length of the CDR3 is 14 residues. Germline CDR1 reads GTSNPN; CDR2 reads SVGIG (reference sequence). V lost 0 bases and J lost 1, with 9 bases in between. DNA of the CDR3: TGTGCCTGGAGTGTACTTGGACAGAACACTGAAGCTTTCTTT. Translated: CAWSVLGQNTEAFF.

V usage is TRBV27 and J usage is TRBJ2-1; D might be TRBD1 (5 bases). Germline V lookup: CDR1 MNHEY, CDR2 SMNVEV (reference sequence). The CDR3 has 12 residues. Between the trimmed V and J ends, which lost 2 bases and 6 bases, there was a span of 5 bases. The CDR3 nucleotides read TGTGCCAGCAGTTTACAGGGCAATGAGCAGTTCTTC. Translating it yields CASSLQGNEQFF.

J is TRBJ2-2 and V is TRBV19; D is unclear. The CDR3 covers 14 residues. V lost 1 base to trimming and J lost 1 base, with 4 bases between them. Germline CDR1 and CDR2: LNHDA and SQIVND (reference sequence). CDR3 residues: CASSIAQNTGELFF. CDR3 DNA sequence: TGTGCCAGTAGTATAGCACAGAACACCGGGGAGCTGTTTTTT.

About this clone itself: A junction end diverges from the germline sequence, so it may reflect a read error. This rearrangement joins TRBV19 to TRBJ2-7, with 7 positions matching TRBD2. CDR3 size: 13 residues. Germline V gives CDR1 LNHDA, CDR2 SQIVND (reference sequence). Here the CDR3 reads CASSPGGLAALKF. In DNA form, the CDR3 reads TGTGCCAGTAGTCCTGGTGGGCTAGCGGCCCTTAAGTTC.

This chain connects TRBV27 to TRBJ2-5; the match to TRBD2 covers 8 bases. The CDR3 spans 14 residues. Germline V gives CDR1 MNHEY, CDR2 SMNVEV (reference sequence). The trim removed 5 bases at V and 5 bases at J, leaving 7 bases unmatched. CDR3 loop: CASSPAASGETQYF. DNA of the CDR3: TGTGCCAGCAGTCCGGCGGCTAGCGGGGAGACCCAGTACTTC.

The chain is built from TRBV5-1 and TRBJ2-7; TRBD2 matches at 10 bases. Germline values: CDR1 SGHRS, CDR2 YFSETQ. CDR3 size: 16 residues. The junction had 6 bases not matched to a gene; V was cut back by 0 bases and J by 3 bases. In DNA form, the CDR3 reads TGCGCCAGCAGCTTGGGGGAGGCTAGCGGGAGCTACGAGCAGTACTTC. Protein sequence: CASSLGEASGSYEQYF.

The count of this clone is one. The rearrangement uses TRBV29-1 and TRBJ1-2; possibly TRBD1 for D (6 bases). This CDR3 is 13 amino acids long. V lost 6 bases and J lost 5, with 16 bases in between. The germline gives CDR1 SQVTM, CDR2 ANQGSEA. DNA of the CDR3: TGCAGCGTGGGGGGGCGCCTCTCTTATGGCTACACCTTC. This translates into CSVGGRLSYGYTF. Supplemented by reference TRBV29-1 and TRBJ1-2, the full variable domain reads SAVISQKPSRDICQRGTSLTIQCQVDSQVTMMFWYRQQPGQSLTLIATANQGSEATYESGFVIDKFPISRPNLTFSTLTVSNMSPEDSSIYLCSVGGRLSYGYTFGSGTRLTVV.

The rearrangement links TRBV6-5 to TRBJ1-2; D is perhaps TRBD1 (6 bases). The CDR3 runs 16 residues. Germline V lookup: CDR1 MNHEY, CDR2 SVGAGI. V was shortened by 0 bases and J by 2 bases, with 13 bases between the two germline ends. CDR3 sequence reads: CASSYSAGGQNYGYTF. CDR3 nucleotide sequence: TGTGCCAGCAGTTACTCTGCCGGAGGACAGAACTATGGCTACACCTTC.

The CDR3 region has the DNA TGTGCCAGCAGAGGGGTATACGAGCAGTACTTC. It specifies CASRGVYEQYF. The chain recombines TRBV25-1 with TRBJ2-7, with TRBD1 as a possible D gene (5 bases). This CDR3 contains 11 residues. Per germline, CDR1 MGHDK and CDR2 SYGVNS. Between the trimmed V and J ends, which lost 6 bases and 4 bases, there was a span of 7 bases.

The chain has TRBV2 and TRBJ2-3, with 7 bases identical to TRBD1. This CDR3 contains 13 residues. Germline trimming cut 4 bases from V and 4 bases from J; bases unmatched to any gene: 2. Per germline, CDR1 SNHLY and CDR2 FYNNEI. The CDR3 DNA reads as TGTGCCAGCAGTGGACAGGGTTCAGATACGCAGTATTTT. Translation gives CASSGQGSDTQYF. Full variable domain (remainder filled in from reference TRBV2 and TRBJ2-3): EPEVTQTPSHQVTQMGQEVILRCVPISNHLYFYWYRQILGQKVEFLVSFYNNEISEKSEIFDDQFSVERPDGSNFTLKIRSTKLEDSAMYFCASSGQGSDTQYFGPGTRLTVL.

The chain employs TRBV9 and TRBJ2-3; 8 nucleotides match TRBD1. CDR3 length: 15 residues. The germline gives CDR1 SGDLS, CDR2 YYNGEE. The ends lost 3 bases at V and 2 bases at J; junction bases unmatched: 5. The CDR3 region is CASSERQGNTDTQYF. Written as DNA, the CDR3 is TGTGCCAGCAGCGAGAGACAGGGGAACACAGATACGCAGTATTTT.

This clone was observed a handful of times. The chain couples TRBV28 to TRBJ1-5; 8 bases fit TRBD1. After removal of 5 bases from V and 5 bases from J, the junction contained 8 bases not matched to a gene. The CDR3 totals 15 residues. In germline, CDR1 is MDHEN, CDR2 SYDVKM. In DNA, the CDR3 is TGTGCCAGCAGTCCAAACAGGGGGATTGATCAGCCCCAGCATTTT. Encoded protein: CASSPNRGIDQPQHF.

This clone was seen just once. This chain links TRBV2 with TRBJ1-1, with a possible D match to TRBD1 (6 bases). V lost 7 bases, J lost 3 bases, and 18 bases lay in between. Germline V gives CDR1 SNHLY, CDR2 FYNNEI. The CDR3 is 15 amino acids. Written as DNA, the CDR3 is TGTGCCAGCACCCTGCGACAGGAATGGTACACTGAAGCTTTCTTT. Translation: CASTLRQEWYTEAFF. Full variable domain (rest looked up from reference TRBV2 and TRBJ1-1): EPEVTQTPSHQVTQMGQEVILRCVPISNHLYFYWYRQILGQKVEFLVSFYNNEISEKSEIFDDQFSVERPDGSNFTLKIRSTKLEDSAMYFCASTLRQEWYTEAFFGQGTRLTVV.

In this sample, this clone turned up once. The CDR3 region is CSVDPGLDNEQFF. CDR3 nucleotides: TGCAGCGTTGATCCAGGGCTGGACAATGAGCAGTTCTTC. The gene calls are TRBV29-1 and TRBJ2-1, with D maybe TRBD1 (5 bases). CDR3 length: 13 residues. Germline CDR1 SQVTM, CDR2 ANQGSEA. Trimming cost V 3 bases and J 5 bases, with 11 bases left between them.

The gene calls are TRBV9 and TRBJ2-6; 8 bases map to TRBD2. V lost 4 bases and J lost 0; bases outside the gene matches: 12. The CDR3 sequence is 19 residues long. CDR1 and CDR2 (germline): SGDLS, YYNGEE. The CDR3 nucleotides read TGTGCCAGCAGCTCCGAGGGATCTAGCGGGCGCTCTGGGGCCAACGTCCTGACTTTC. Residues: CASSSEGSSGRSGANVLTF. Full variable domain (remainder filled in from reference TRBV9 and TRBJ2-6): DSGVTQTPKHLITATGQRVTLRCSPRSGDLSVYWYQQSLDQGLQFLIQYYNGEERAKGNILERFSAQQFPDLHSELNLSSLELGDSALYFCASSSEGSSGRSGANVLTFGAGSRLTVL.

The V and J genes are TRBV4-3 and TRBJ2-2, with TRBD2 matching 8 bases. Germline CDR1 reads LGHNA; CDR2 reads YSLEER. Trimming took 0 bases from V and 6 from J; bases not matched to a gene: 9. The CDR3 spans 17 residues. CDR3 residues: CASSQDPRGGSAGELFF. DNA of the CDR3: TGCGCCAGCAGCCAAGATCCACGCGGGGGGTCGGCCGGGGAGCTGTTTTTT.

The chain is built from TRBV27 and TRBJ1-5, with D unclear. Germline CDR1 and CDR2: MNHEY and SMNVEV (reference sequence). The CDR3 runs 14 residues. V dropped 5 bases and J dropped 4 bases, with 12 bases sitting between them. CDR3 nucleotide sequence: TGTGCCAGCAGTCCCATGCCGGGGAATCAGCCCCAGCATTTT. Its translation: CASSPMPGNQPQHF.